The 2 T cell receptor beta chains listed next were all sequenced from one sample in a study of OX40 agonist ivuxolimab in advanced cancers. The protocol was immunoSEQ multiplex PCR, while the TCRdb copy is restricted to in-frame clones and leaves out a portion. The table shows more than 55,000 clones, with less than 85% occurring only once. The source was CD4+ or CD8+ T cells sorted from blood, collected in a trial of the OX40 agonist ivuxolimab. These receptors originate from an adult with an advanced solid tumor such as melanoma, head and neck, liver or kidney cancer.

Comment on this clone: The junction shows a germline mismatch at one end, possibly a read error. J is TRBJ2-7 and V is TRBV6-9; 8 bases map to TRBD1. This CDR3 region has 13 residues. Germline CDR1 and CDR2: MNHGY and SVAAGI. The CDR3 DNA is TGTGCCAGCAGTGCCGGGACAGGCATCCGTTTAGACTTC. This sequence encodes CASSAGTGIRLDF.

Concerning this clone itself: The junction differs from germline at one of its ends, possibly a read error. The V and J genes are TRBV11-2 and TRBJ1-2, with 7 bases lining up with TRBD1. Germline CDR1 and CDR2: SGHAT and FQNNGV. CDR3 size: 13 residues. The CDR3 loop reads CASSSPRDRLIVF. CDR3 DNA sequence: TGTGCCAGCAGCAGCCCTCGGGACAGACTCATCGTCTTC.